This is a list of T cell receptor beta chains from one sample in a study of long-term antiretroviral therapy in people with HIV. The table came from immunoSEQ multiplex PCR; TCRdb's copy has only in-frame clones and leaves some out. The sample has approximately 19,000 clones; under 85% are singletons. This specimen was unsorted PBMCs, taken 2.3 years after starting antiretroviral therapy. These receptors originate from a woman aged 40 to 50 with HIV. Both conserved end residues are part of each CDR3. The D gene is left open where the match is weak. The size of a clone is reported for some rows only, either as once, few or many, or as a class for expanded clones.

V gene	J gene	D gene	clone size	CDR3 protein	CDR3 DNA
TRBV29-1	TRBJ2-6	TRBD1	-	CSVESWGQANSGANVLTF	TGCAGCGTTGAATCGTGGGGACAGGCCAACTCTGGGGCCAACGTCCTGACTTTC
TRBV11-2	TRBJ2-7	TRBD1	-	CASSLGATGGYEQYF	TGTGCCAGCAGCTTAGGAGCCACAGGGGGCTACGAGCAGTACTTC
TRBV11-2	TRBJ2-1	TRBD2	-	CASSPPGLAGDYNEQFF	TGTGCCAGCAGCCCACCGGGACTAGCGGGAGACTACAATGAGCAGTTCTTC
TRBV5-6	TRBJ2-7	TRBD2	-	CASSLDGLAAYEQYF	TGTGCCAGCAGCCTGGATGGACTAGCAGCCTACGAGCAGTACTTC
TRBV15	TRBJ2-6	-	once	CAIAAPTLSGANVLTF	TGTGCCATTGCAGCGCCTACCCTCTCTGGGGCCAACGTCCTGACTTTC
TRBV27	TRBJ1-4	-	-	CASSFRQSNEKLFF	TGTGCCAGCAGTTTTCGACAGTCGAATGAAAAACTGTTTTTT
TRBV18	TRBJ2-7	-	-	CASSSTPSGEQYF	TGTGCCAGCTCATCAACCCCCAGCGGCGAGCAGTACTTC
TRBV18	TRBJ1-2	-	-	CASSSQGNELGYTF	TGTGCCAGCTCGAGCCAGGGCAATGAGCTTGGCTACACCTTC
TRBV7-6	TRBJ2-3	-	-	CASSPRLEDTQYF	TGTGCCAGCAGCCCACGGCTAGAGGATACGCAGTATTTT
TRBV18	TRBJ2-2	TRBD2	-	CASSPGTSGRAYLTGELFF	TGTGCCAGCTCACCAGGGACTAGCGGGAGGGCCTACCTCACCGGGGAGCTGTTTTTT
TRBV2	TRBJ1-1	-	few	CASRLDITEAFF	TGTGCCAGCAGGCTGGACATAACTGAAGCTTTCTTT
TRBV7-2	TRBJ1-5	-	-	CASSSGDTYQPQHF	TGTGCCAGCAGCTCCGGGGACACCTATCAGCCCCAGCATTTT
TRBV20-1	TRBJ1-2	-	-	CSAGQVYGYTF	TGCAGTGCTGGACAAGTCTATGGCTACACCTTC
TRBV9	TRBJ2-2	TRBD2	-	CASSADILAGGNPGELFF	TGTGCCAGCAGCGCCGACATCCTAGCGGGGGGGAACCCCGGGGAGCTGTTTTTT
TRBV2	TRBJ2-7	-	-	CASSGRDAEQYF	TGTGCCAGCAGTGGCCGGGACGCCGAGCAGTACTTC
TRBV6-4	TRBJ2-1	TRBD2	-	CASSRAGGTHNEQFF	TGTGCCAGCTCCCGGGCGGGAGGGACTCACAATGAGCAGTTCTTC
TRBV4-1	TRBJ2-7	TRBD1	few	CASSPIGTVTYEQYF	TGCGCCAGCAGCCCGATCGGGACAGTGACCTACGAGCAGTACTTC
TRBV6-1	TRBJ1-2	-	-	CASSVGGKPYGYTF	TGTGCCAGCAGTGTGGGGGGCAAACCTTATGGCTACACCTTC
TRBV7-9	TRBJ1-1	-	-	CASSFTRARDTEAFF	TGTGCCAGCAGCTTCACCAGGGCCCGCGACACTGAAGCTTTCTTT
TRBV13	TRBJ1-2	-	once	CASSLGVTGRYGYTF	TGTGCCAGCAGCTTAGGGGTGACGGGTAGATATGGCTACACCTTC
TRBV19	TRBJ2-1	-	-	CASSMGGGYNEQFF	TGTGCCAGTAGTATGGGAGGAGGGTACAATGAGCAGTTCTTC
TRBV7-2	TRBJ1-4	-	-	CASSLWGQGANEKLFF	TGTGCCAGCAGCCTCTGGGGGCAGGGCGCTAATGAAAAACTGTTTTTT
TRBV30	TRBJ2-1	TRBD1	-	CAWSVGGQGANEQFF	TGTGCCTGGAGTGTAGGGGGACAGGGGGCTAATGAGCAGTTCTTC
TRBV19	TRBJ1-1	-	once	CASSIAQGNTEAFF	TGTGCCAGTAGTATAGCACAGGGGAACACTGAAGCTTTCTTT
TRBV11-3	TRBJ2-1	TRBD2	once	CASRGGNNEQFF	TGTGCCAGCAGGGGGGGGAACAATGAGCAGTTCTTC
TRBV6-5	TRBJ2-7	-	-	CASVQAGGYEQYF	TGTGCCAGCGTCCAGGCAGGAGGCTACGAGCAGTACTTC
TRBV19	TRBJ1-1	-	-	CASTPTRGYSMNTEAFF	TGTGCCAGCACCCCAACCAGGGGATATTCCATGAACACTGAAGCTTTCTTT
TRBV5-1	TRBJ1-6	-	-	CASSLADRMSPLHF	TGCGCCAGCAGCTTGGCGGACCGCATGTCACCCCTCCACTTT
TRBV10-1	TRBJ1-5	TRBD1	few	CASSGLGTGPDSNQPQHF	TGCGCCAGCAGTGGCCTCGGGACAGGGCCTGATAGCAATCAGCCCCAGCATTTT
TRBV30	TRBJ1-4	-	-	CAWSNQGGELFF	TGTGCCTGGAGTAACCAGGGAGGGGAACTGTTTTTT
TRBV6-1	TRBJ2-2	-	few	CASSVNRVWDTGELFF	TGTGCCAGCAGTGTGAACAGGGTTTGGGACACCGGGGAGCTGTTTTTT
TRBV13	TRBJ2-3	TRBD2	-	CASSPRLAGGRRDTQYF	TGTGCCAGCAGCCCTAGACTAGCGGGGGGGCGGAGAGATACGCAGTATTTT
TRBV6-6	TRBJ2-6	-	few	CASSAEWGAGANVLTF	TGTGCCAGCAGCGCCGAGTGGGGGGCCGGGGCCAACGTCCTGACTTTC
TRBV19	TRBJ1-2	-	-	CASSIRDYGYTF	TGTGCCAGTAGTATCCGGGATTATGGCTACACCTTC
TRBV19	TRBJ1-1	-	-	CASSIEPGVGANTEAFF	TGTGCCAGTAGTATAGAACCAGGGGTAGGGGCGAACACTGAAGCTTTCTTT
TRBV5-4	TRBJ2-7	TRBD2	-	CASSPKGSTSGRAGLDEQYF	TGTGCCAGCAGCCCAAAAGGGTCGACTAGCGGGAGGGCCGGGTTAGACGAGCAGTACTTC
TRBV2	TRBJ1-5	-	-	CASKKGEGNQPQHF	TGTGCCAGCAAAAAGGGAGAGGGGAATCAGCCCCAGCATTTT
TRBV7-2	TRBJ2-3	-	-	CASSLSRSTDTQYF	TGTGCCAGCAGCTTATCTCGTAGCACAGATACGCAGTATTTT
TRBV11-3	TRBJ2-5	-	-	CASSGREISETQYF	TGTGCCAGCAGCGGACGGGAGATTTCAGAGACCCAGTACTTC
TRBV5-6	TRBJ2-7	-	once	CASSLNLGWGSYEQYF	TGTGCCAGCAGCTTGAATCTCGGCTGGGGCTCCTACGAGCAGTACTTC